These 14 T cell receptor beta chains originate from one sample sequenced in a study of cytomegalovirus exposure and HLA in healthy donors. It was with 60 Vbeta and 13 Jbeta primers that the PCR ran. Sequencing used immunoSEQ multiplex PCR; TCRdb keeps in-frame clones, though not all of them. The repertoire holds 150,000 to 200,000 clones, with approximately 80% as singletons. What was sequenced was PBMCs. The source of these receptors is a woman aged 25-40 years in good health and CMV-seronegative.

V and J are TRBV6-4 and TRBJ2-3; 9 nucleotides match TRBD2. The CDR3 is made up of 15 amino acids. CDR1 MRHNA and CDR2 SNTAGT come from the germline V gene. Trimming cost V 4 bases and J 1 base; bases outside gene matches: 3. In nucleotides, the CDR3 is TGTGCCAGCAGTGCGGCTAGCGGGGGCACAGATACGCAGTATTTT. It codes for CASSAASGGTDTQYF.

There are a few counts of this clone. The rearrangement links TRBV28 to TRBJ2-7, with D perhaps TRBD2 (7 bases). There are 15 residues in the CDR3. Germline V gives CDR1 MDHEN, CDR2 SYDVKM. The V and J ends lost 8 bases and 4 bases respectively, with 21 bases between them. CDR3 sequence (DNA): TGTGCCAGCCGAATTGGGACGGGGGGCTTTTACGAGCAGTACTTC. Protein product: CASRIGTGGFYEQYF. Full variable domain (outside the CDR3, taken from reference TRBV28 and TRBJ2-7): DVKVTQSSRYLVKRTGEKVFLECVQDMDHENMFWYRQDPGLGLRLIYFSYDVKMKEKGDIPEGYSVSREKKERFSLILESASTNQTSMYLCASRIGTGGFYEQYFGPGTRLTVT.

The rearrangement uses TRBV4-1 and TRBJ2-1, with a possible D match to TRBD2 (7 bases). Germline V gene sequence: CDR1 MGHRA, CDR2 YSYEKL. Trimming removed 4 bases from V and 8 bases from J, with 18 bases in between. The length of the CDR3 is 15 residues. The CDR3 coding sequence is TGCGCCAGCAGCCTTGGAGGGGGGGCCGACCATGAGCAGTTCTTC. Translating it yields CASSLGGGADHEQFF.

The chain is built from TRBV10-2 and TRBJ2-3; the match to TRBD1 covers 8 bases. J gave up 2 bases and V 6 bases, and 7 bases lay outside the gene matches. CDR1 and CDR2 from the germline V gene are WSHSY and SAAADI. The CDR3 totals 15 residues. The CDR3 nucleotides read TGCGCCAGCAGAGGAAACAGGGGGGTCACAGATACGCAGTATTTT. This encodes CASRGNRGVTDTQYF.

This clone was recorded a few times. The chain recombines TRBV4-2 with TRBJ1-1; a weak D match, TRBD1 (5 bases). CDR3 length: 15 amino acids. The germline gives CDR1 LGHNA, CDR2 YNFKEQ. Trimming cost V 1 base and J 1 base, with 10 bases left between them. The CDR3 loop reads CASSQGRGENTEAFF. The DNA for the CDR3 is TGTGCCAGCAGCCAAGGGAGGGGCGAGAACACTGAAGCTTTCTTT.

The gene calls are TRBV10-3 and TRBJ2-3; D is unclear. The CDR3 has 15 residues. Between the trimmed V and J ends, which lost 2 bases and 2 bases, there was a span of 11 bases. Germline V CDR1 and CDR2: ENHRY, SYGVKD. CDR3 sequence (DNA): TGTGCCATCAGTGAGCAACTAACGACCACAGATACGCAGTATTTT. It specifies CAISEQLTTTDTQYF.

Details on this clone: At one boundary the junction diverges from the germline segment, which might be a read error. V is TRBV7-8 and J is TRBJ2-4, with TRBD1 matching over 11 bases. The CDR3 length is 14 residues. Germline V gene sequence: CDR1 SGHVS, CDR2 FQNEAQ. The CDR3 nucleotides read TGTGCCAGCAGCAGGACAGGGGGCAAAAACAGTCAGTACTTC. It yields the protein CASSRTGGKNSQYF.

Only a few counts were recorded for this clone. This sequence joins TRBV23-1 and TRBJ1-3; 7 nucleotides line up with TRBD1. TRBV23-1 is sorted into the ORF group, with uncertain function. The CDR3 runs 17 residues. Germline trimming cut 7 bases from V and 2 bases from J; bases unmatched to any gene: 14. The CDR3 DNA reads as TGCGCCAGCAATCCGGGGACAGAAAAAAAACCTGGAAACACCATATATTTT. It is translated as CASNPGTEKKPGNTIYF.

This sequence joins TRBV11-2 and TRBJ2-5, with TRBD1 identical over 11 bases. Germline V gene lookup returns CDR1 SGHAT and CDR2 FQNNGV. V trimming: 5 bases; J trimming: 5 bases; junction bases outside the gene matches: 10. The CDR3 runs 16 residues. The CDR3 DNA is TGTGCCAGCAGCCCGCAGGACAGGGGGCGCAGGGAGACCCAGTACTTC. Amino acid sequence: CASSPQDRGRRETQYF.

This sequence joins TRBV25-1 and TRBJ2-1, with TRBD1 matching 10 bases. The CDR3 totals 17 residues. The V and J ends lost 10 bases and 2 bases, in that order; junction bases with no gene match: 14. Germline V lookup: CDR1 MGHDK, CDR2 SYGVNS. As DNA, the CDR3 is TGTGCCACCAAGACAGGGGGCAACCATACCACCTACAATGAGCAGTTCTTC. Translating gives CATKTGGNHTTYNEQFF. Together with reference TRBV25-1 and TRBJ2-1, the CDR3 gives the full variable domain: EADIYQTPRYLVIGTGKKITLECSQTMGHDKMYWYQQDPGMELHLIHYSYGVNSTEKGDLSSESTVSRIRTEHFPLTLESARPSHTSQYLCATKTGGNHTTYNEQFFGPGTRLTVL.

This clone was recorded a few times. This chain links TRBV2 with TRBJ2-5, with D tentatively TRBD2 (5 bases). Trimming took off 8 bases at V and 5 bases at J, with 18 bases between the two ends. The CDR3 is 14 residues long. From germline, CDR1 is SNHLY and CDR2 FYNNEI. For the CDR3, the DNA is TGTGCCAGCGTAGAACCTTCGGGGTCCGAGACCCAGTACTTC. This translates into CASVEPSGSETQYF.

The rearrangement uses TRBV27 and TRBJ1-1, with D maybe TRBD1 (6 bases). V gave up 10 bases and J gave up 7 bases, with 13 bases separating them. The CDR3 contains 11 residues. CDR1 is MNHEY and CDR2 is SMNVEV in the germline V gene (reference sequence). CDR3 region: CAIVRGGEAFF. DNA of the CDR3: TGTGCCATCGTCAGAGGGGGTGAAGCTTTCTTT.

This clone appeared a few times. The V call is TRBV9, the J call TRBJ1-2; 10 bases align to TRBD1. V shed 2 bases, J shed 3 bases, and the junction held 4 bases outside the gene matches. Germline CDR1 SGDLS, CDR2 YYNGEE. The length of the CDR3 is 15 residues. CDR3 sequence (DNA): TGTGCCAGCAGCGTGGGGACAGGGGAGGACTATGGCTACACCTTC. Translated, it gives CASSVGTGEDYGYTF. Drawing the rest from reference TRBV9 and TRBJ1-2, the complete variable domain is DSGVTQTPKHLITATGQRVTLRCSPRSGDLSVYWYQQSLDQGLQFLIQYYNGEERAKGNILERFSAQQFPDLHSELNLSSLELGDSALYFCASSVGTGEDYGYTFGSGTRLTVV.

This clone came up a few times. Sequence at one end of the junction differs from germline and may be a read error. The V call is TRBV2, the J call TRBJ1-1; D call uncertain. The CDR3 runs 9 residues. Germline V gene data show CDR1 as SNHLY and CDR2 as FYNNEI. This chain's CDR3 is CASTATPIF. Here the CDR3 DNA reads TGTGCCAGCACCGCTACCCCTATTTTT. Drawing the rest from reference TRBV2 and TRBJ1-1, the complete variable domain is EPEVTQTPSHQVTQMGQEVILRCVPISNHLYFYWYRQILGQKVEFLVSFYNNEISEKSEIFDDQFSVERPDGSNFTLKIRSTKLEDSAMYFCASTATPIFGQGTRLTVV.